This entry features one T cell receptor (beta chain) sequence. The sample comes from a study of blood T cell repertoires in COVID-19. The overall study: The study drew acute and convalescent COVID-19 samples from the United States, Italy and Spain.

Original analysis: Amplification of reference gene primers was used by the study to estimate nucleated cell counts. Here immunoSEQ multiplex PCR was the method, and the copy in TCRdb shows in-frame clones only, minus some. V, J and clone size are those of that table, while D and trimming were read from the DNA. The table lists some 170,000 clones, 80% of them singletons, with less than 6% in the top ten. The CDR3 contains 14 residues. Germline CDR1 is SNHLY and CDR2 is FYNNEI. V was pared by 6 bases and J by 1 base, with 4 bases of the junction left unmatched. Participants' own reports of clinical history determined their cohort assignment. Two negative PCRs, clearance, or symptom resolution had been documented for recovered Cohort 3 donors.

The chain joins TRBV2 to TRBJ1-1, with 8 bases aligning to TRBD1. The TCR was taken from a man in his forties who had recovered from COVID-19. Sequencing was carried out using PBMCs or T cells enriched from blood (not recorded which). The CDR3 here is CASSGQGGNTEAFF. DNA for the CDR3: TGTGCCAGCAGCGGACAGGGCGGGAACACTGAAGCTTTCTTT.